One TCR beta chain is described in this entry. The antigen is unknown. TCRdb called the reads again in MiXCR, with one record for every CDR3 protein. The sample records 300,000 to 400,000 distinct CDR3 sequences, 25% to 35% being singletons. The sample is drawn from a study of T cell repertoires in cytomegalovirus infection. Study-wide results and limits: Dominant in the ex vivo response were TCR beta clonotypes restricted by HLA-C and specific for CMV. Summed frequency of public TCR beta families distinguished CMV carriers with the relevant HLA.

This sequence originates from a human donor in good health (CMV status not recorded). Some clones in this sample may be carry-over from other donors' samples. Sequencing was performed on cultured PBMCs, taken from culture after CMV antigen stimulation.

In DNA form, the CDR3 reads TGTGCCAGCAGCAGCCCCAGCGGGGCCACCGGGGAGCTGTTTTTT. This codes for CASSSPSGATGELFF. J is TRBJ2-2 and V is TRBV7-9; 7 positions match TRBD2. With 5 bases clipped from V and 4 bases from J, the junction kept 7 bases outside the gene matches. CDR1 is SEHNR, CDR2 FQNEAQ, per germline (reference sequence). The CDR3 contains 15 residues. Using reference TRBV7-9 and TRBJ2-2 for the parts outside the CDR3, the full variable domain is DTGVSQNPRHKITKRGQNVTFRCDPISEHNRLYWYRQTLGQGPEFLTYFQNEAQLEKSRLLSDRFSAERPKGSFSTLEIQRTEQGDSAMYLCASSSPSGATGELFFGEGSRLTVL.